This T cell receptor (beta chain) was obtained from a study of T cell changes during pregnancy in multiple sclerosis. The ends lost 3 bases at V and 6 bases at J; junction bases unmatched: 8. The germline gives CDR1 MGHRA, CDR2 YSYEKL. The CDR3 sequence is 15 residues long. Sequencing was performed with immunoSEQ multiplex PCR; in TCRdb, only in-frame clones are kept and a portion is missing. This sample has about 49,000 clones; around 91% occur once, and the top ten carry about 5.1%. Here the sequenced sample was peripheral blood, taken after pregnancy. The receptor was isolated from a female donor in good health, enrolled as a control in a pregnancy study. The rearrangement uses TRBV4-1 and TRBJ2-7; TRBD1 matches 10 bases. The CDR3 loop reads CASSQSGTGVGEQYF. The CDR3 bases are TGCGCCAGCAGCCAGTCCGGGACAGGGGTGGGCGAGCAGTACTTC.